This TCR beta chain was documented in a study of blood T cell repertoires in COVID-19. As handled by the study authors: Amplification of reference gene primers provided the estimated nucleated cell counts. Clones were sequenced by immunoSEQ multiplex PCR, and TCRdb holds only the in-frame ones, with some missing. V and J calls and clone size are those listed in that table; D and trimming were worked out from the DNA. The table lists 450,000 or so clones, 75% to 90% of them singletons. The receptor was derived from a man in his late teens or twenties with COVID-19, enrolled during active disease. The sample taken for sequencing was peripheral blood.

The CDR3 sequence: CASSRGLAGGEQTQYF. The DNA for the CDR3 is TGTGCCAGCAGCCGAGGACTAGCGGGGGGCGAGCAGACCCAGTACTTC. The chain links TRBV3-1 (or the pseudogene TRBV3-2) to TRBJ2-5; 14 positions agree with TRBD2. V lost 4 bases, J lost 6 bases, and 7 bases stayed unmatched. The CDR3 loop spans 16 amino acids. CDR1 is LGHDT and CDR2 is YNNKEL in the germline V gene (reference sequence).